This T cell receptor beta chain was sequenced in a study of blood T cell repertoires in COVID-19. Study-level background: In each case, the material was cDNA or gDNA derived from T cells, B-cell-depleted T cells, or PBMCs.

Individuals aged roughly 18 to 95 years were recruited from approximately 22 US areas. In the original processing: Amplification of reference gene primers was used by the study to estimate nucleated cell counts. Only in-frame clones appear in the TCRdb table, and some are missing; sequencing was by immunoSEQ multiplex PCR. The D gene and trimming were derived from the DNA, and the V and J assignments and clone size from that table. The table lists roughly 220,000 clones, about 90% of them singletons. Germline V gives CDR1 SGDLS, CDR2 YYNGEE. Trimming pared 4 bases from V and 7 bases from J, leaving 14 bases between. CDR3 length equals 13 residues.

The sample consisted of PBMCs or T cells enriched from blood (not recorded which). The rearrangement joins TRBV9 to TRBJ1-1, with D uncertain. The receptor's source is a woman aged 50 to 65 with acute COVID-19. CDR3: CASSYRTGVEAFF. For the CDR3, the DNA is TGTGCCAGCAGCTATCGAACTGGAGTTGAAGCTTTCTTT.